This T cell receptor (beta chain) appears in the sequencing data of a study of blood T cell repertoires in COVID-19. Trimming removed 4 bases from V and 5 bases from J, with 8 bases in between. This CDR3 comprises 13 residues. The V gene's germline CDR1 is MNHEY and CDR2 SVGAGI. Original processing methods: Amplifying reference gene primers gave estimates of nucleated cell counts. Clones were read by immunoSEQ multiplex PCR, and TCRdb kept only the in-frame ones, dropping some. The V and J calls and clone size are taken from that table; D and trimming were inferred from the DNA. The data show approximately 260,000 clones, approximately 82% seen once.

The chain carries TRBV6-5 and TRBJ1-4; D is unresolved. The specimen was peripheral blood. The TCR originated in a man in his fifties or sixties who had recovered from COVID-19. The CDR3 bases are TGTGCCAGCAGTTTCACATTAAATGAAAAACTGTTTTTT. It translates to CASSFTLNEKLFF.